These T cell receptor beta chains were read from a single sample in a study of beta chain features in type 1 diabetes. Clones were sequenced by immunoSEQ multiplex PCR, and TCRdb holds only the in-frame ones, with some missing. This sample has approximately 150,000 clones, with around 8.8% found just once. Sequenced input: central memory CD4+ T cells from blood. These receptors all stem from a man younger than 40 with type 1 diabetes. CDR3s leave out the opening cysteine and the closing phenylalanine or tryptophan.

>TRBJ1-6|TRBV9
ASSVQGSSPLH
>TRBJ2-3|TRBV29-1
SGRTSGFTDTQY
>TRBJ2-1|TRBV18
ASSPTRDEQF
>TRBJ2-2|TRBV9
ASSRANTGELF
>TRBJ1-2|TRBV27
ASSFGSPNYGYT
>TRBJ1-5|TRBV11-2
ASSLGVGDQPQH
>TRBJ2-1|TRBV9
ASSVGSSSYNEQF
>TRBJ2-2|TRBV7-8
ASSLGATGELF
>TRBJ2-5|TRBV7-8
ASSRVARTSIETQY
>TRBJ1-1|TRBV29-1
SVDSVQGARKAF
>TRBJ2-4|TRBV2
ASISEAGGIQY
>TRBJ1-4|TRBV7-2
ASSFRTGGNEKLF
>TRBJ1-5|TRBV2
ASSDGSADRGPQH
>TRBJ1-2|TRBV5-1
ASSLYPGDNYGYT
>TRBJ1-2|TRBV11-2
ASSRNYGYT
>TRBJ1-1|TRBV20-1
SARRLTEAF
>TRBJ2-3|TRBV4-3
ASSRFTSGGITDTQY
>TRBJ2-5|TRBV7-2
ASSLAWGEWETQY
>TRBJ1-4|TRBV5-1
ASRPTGSNEKLF
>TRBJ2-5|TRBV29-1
SVRQGRETQY
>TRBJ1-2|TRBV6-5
ASSYLTGNYGYT
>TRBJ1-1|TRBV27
ASSLKGATTEAF